This T cell receptor (beta chain) was recovered during a study of blood T cell repertoires in COVID-19. Across the study: Sites in the United States, Italy and Spain provided acute and convalescent COVID-19 samples. T cells, B-cell-depleted T cells, or PBMCs supplied cDNA or gDNA.

Seattle patients were enrolled during active infection and followed longitudinally. Germline lookup yields CDR1 SGDLS and CDR2 YYNGEE. V gave up 3 bases and J gave up 5 bases; unmatched junction bases: 6. The CDR3 covers 15 residues. Authors' processing steps: Amplification with reference gene primers provided the estimates of nucleated cell counts. The method was immunoSEQ multiplex PCR; TCRdb's version includes in-frame clones alone and lacks a portion of them. V and J calls and clone size are copied from that table; D and trimming were computed from the DNA. Of approximately 210,000 clones listed, around 86% were seen once; the top ten hold roughly 11%.

The sequencing sample was made of peripheral blood. This receptor was identified in a man aged 45-65 years with COVID-19, enrolled during active disease. The chain uses TRBV9 and TRBJ2-1; 9 nucleotides align to TRBD2. CDR3: CASSALAGANNEQFF. CDR3 sequence (DNA): TGTGCCAGCAGCGCCTTAGCGGGAGCTAACAATGAGCAGTTCTTC. Full variable domain (remainder filled in from reference TRBV9 and TRBJ2-1): DSGVTQTPKHLITATGQRVTLRCSPRSGDLSVYWYQQSLDQGLQFLIQYYNGEERAKGNILERFSAQQFPDLHSELNLSSLELGDSALYFCASSALAGANNEQFFGPGTRLTVL.